The following is a T cell receptor (beta chain) sequence with its context. The data are from a study of early T cells in non-severe SARS-CoV-2 infection. Study as a whole: Unsorted whole-blood RNA was sequenced in bulk, leaving chains unpaired.

Attachment of unique molecular identifiers to individual cDNA molecules was performed. TCRdb fed the 5' RACE reads into MiXCR, producing one record per CDR3 protein. The table lists more than 85,000 distinct CDR3 sequences, 16% of them singletons. Trimming stripped 4 bases from V and 5 bases from J, with 11 bases between. The CDR3 has 14 amino acids. From germline, CDR1 is WNHNN and CDR2 SYGVQD (reference sequence). The origin of this receptor is an adult who was a healthcare worker with PCR-confirmed SARS-CoV-2 infection or an uninfected control (not recorded which). The V gene is TRBV10-1, the J gene TRBJ2-2; the D call may be TRBD1 or TRBD2 (5 bases each). Source: whole blood, taken at baseline. The CDR3 loop reads CASSGGSGTGELFF. CDR3 DNA sequence: TGCGCCAGCAGTGGGGGGTCGGGGACCGGGGAGCTGTTTTTT.